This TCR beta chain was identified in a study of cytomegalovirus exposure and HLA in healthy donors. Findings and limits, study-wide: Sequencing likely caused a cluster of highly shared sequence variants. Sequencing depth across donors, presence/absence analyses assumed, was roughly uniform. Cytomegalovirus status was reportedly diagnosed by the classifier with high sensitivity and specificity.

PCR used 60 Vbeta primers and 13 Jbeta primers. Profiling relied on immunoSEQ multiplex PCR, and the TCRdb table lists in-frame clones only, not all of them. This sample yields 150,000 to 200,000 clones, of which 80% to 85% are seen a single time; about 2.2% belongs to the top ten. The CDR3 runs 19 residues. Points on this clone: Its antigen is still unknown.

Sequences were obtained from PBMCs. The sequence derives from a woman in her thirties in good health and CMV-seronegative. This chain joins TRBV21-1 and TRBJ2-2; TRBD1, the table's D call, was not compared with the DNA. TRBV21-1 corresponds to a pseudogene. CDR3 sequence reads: CASSKVIRRTGLYTGELFF. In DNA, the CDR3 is TGTGCCAGCAGCAAAGTGATAAGGAGGACAGGTCTGTACACCGGGGAGCTGTTTTTT.